Following are 20 T cell receptor beta chains from one sample sequenced in a study of cytomegalovirus exposure and HLA in healthy donors. 60 Vbeta and 13 Jbeta primers were used in PCR. Generated by immunoSEQ multiplex PCR, the TCRdb table keeps only in-frame clones and is missing some. The sample has 95,000 to 100,000 clones, around 81% seen once. Sequences were obtained from PBMCs. The receptors here all came from a female donor in good health and CMV-seropositive.

There are a few counts of this clone. The chain couples TRBV5-6 to TRBJ2-3; weak D call: TRBD2 (6 bases). CDR3 size: 16 residues. Germline V gene sequence: CDR1 SGHDT, CDR2 YYEEEE. V lost 4 bases, J lost 2 bases, and 17 bases lay in between. CDR3 in DNA: TGTGCCAGCAGCATCGGGACTCCTGTAGTCACAGATACGCAGTATTTT. Amino acids: CASSIGTPVVTDTQYF.

This clone was seen only once. V and J are TRBV27 and TRBJ1-1; tentative D call: TRBD1 (6 bases). The CDR3 extends over 17 amino acids. V was cut by 5 bases and J by 5 bases, with 24 bases left in between. In germline, CDR1 is MNHEY, CDR2 SMNVEV (reference sequence). The CDR3 here is CASSRKPPREGGTEAFF. The CDR3 DNA reads as TGTGCCAGCAGTCGAAAACCACCCCGGGAGGGGGGGACTGAAGCTTTCTTT.

Only one count was recorded for this clone. The V call is TRBV18, the J call TRBJ2-2; 7 bases are a match to TRBD1. The CDR3 is 14 amino acids. Losses at the gene ends were 3 bases for V and 3 bases for J; bases not matched to a gene: 1. Germline CDR1 is KGHSH and CDR2 is LQKENI. This CDR3 reads CASSPGTDTGELFF. The CDR3 DNA reads TGTGCCAGCTCACCCGGGACAGACACCGGGGAGCTGTTTTTT.

The chain combines TRBV5-4 with TRBJ1-2; 7 positions match TRBD1. Germline V gene data show CDR1 as SGHNT and CDR2 as YYREEE (reference sequence). This CDR3 region has 15 residues. Trimming at V came to 0 bases and at J to 4 bases, leaving 6 bases not matched to a gene. The CDR3 loop is CASSLATGTLYGYTF. Written as DNA, the CDR3 is TGTGCCAGCAGCTTGGCGACAGGGACCCTCTATGGCTACACCTTC.

This chain links TRBV18 with TRBJ2-5; 8 positions agree with TRBD2. Germline V gene data show CDR1 as KGHSH and CDR2 as LQKENI. There are 13 residues in the CDR3. V trimming: 3 bases; J trimming: 5 bases; junction bases outside the gene matches: 2. The CDR3 nucleotides are TGTGCCAGCTCACCGGGACTAGTGGAGACCCAGTACTTC. Protein product: CASSPGLVETQYF.

This chain connects TRBV9 to TRBJ2-2; 12 positions match TRBD2. Looked up from germline, CDR1 is SGDLS and CDR2 is YYNGEE. Germline trimming cut 4 bases from V and 6 bases from J; bases unmatched to any gene: 7. This CDR3 comprises 16 residues. The CDR3 DNA is TGTGCCAGCAGCTCCAGACTAGCGGGAGTAGCCGGGGAGCTGTTTTTT. Encoded protein: CASSSRLAGVAGELFF.

In its sample, this clone was seen a few times. This chain uses TRBV5-1 with TRBJ2-1; D perhaps matches TRBD2 (5 bases). Per the germline V gene, CDR1 is SGHRS and CDR2 is YFSETQ. CDR3 length: 13 residues. The V and J ends lost 4 bases and 7 bases respectively, with 12 bases between them. This CDR3 reads CASSELALNEQFF. The DNA for the CDR3 is TGCGCCAGCAGCGAGCTAGCTCTTAATGAGCAGTTCTTC.

CDR3 nucleotide sequence: TGTGCCAGCAGCTTGAGGCTCATAGACAATCAGCCCCAGCATTTT. Its translation: CASSLRLIDNQPQHF. The chain links TRBV11-2 to TRBJ1-5; the D is unclear. Germline V gene lookup returns CDR1 SGHAT and CDR2 FQNNGV. The CDR3 has 15 amino acids. Trimming stripped 3 bases from V and 3 bases from J, with 12 bases between. The whole variable domain, filled in from reference TRBV11-2 and TRBJ1-5, reads EAGVAQSPRYKIIEKRQSVAFWCNPISGHATLYWYQQILGQGPKLLIQFQNNGVVDDSQLPKDRFSAERLKGVDSTLKIQPAKLEDSAVYLCASSLRLIDNQPQHFGDGTRLSIL.

The V call is TRBV6-6, the J call TRBJ1-5; TRBD1 agrees at 7 bases. The CDR3 loop spans 15 amino acids. V trimming: 7 bases; J trimming: 6 bases; junction bases outside the gene matches: 12. The germline V gene encodes CDR1 MNHNY and CDR2 SVGAGI (reference sequence). The CDR3 DNA sequence: TGTGCCAGCACTCGGGACAGCTCGCCCAGTCAGCCCCAGCATTTT. As protein: CASTRDSSPSQPQHF.

The chain joins TRBV25-1 to TRBJ1-4, with a tentative D call TRBD1 (5 bases). Germline lookup yields CDR1 MGHDK and CDR2 SYGVNS. Deletions cut 7 bases from V and 1 base from J, with 16 bases between. This CDR3 has 16 residues. The CDR3 here is CASTSAGRGTNEKLFF. As DNA, the CDR3 is TGTGCCAGCACTTCAGCGGGGAGGGGAACTAATGAAAAACTGTTTTTT.

The chain recombines TRBV19 with TRBJ1-3; D ambiguous. V was clipped by 2 bases and J by 3 bases, with 8 bases between them. The germline V gene encodes CDR1 LNHDA and CDR2 SQIVND (reference sequence). The CDR3 contains 14 residues. CDR3 coding DNA: TGTGCCAGTAGTATATCAGTTGGTGGAAACACCATATATTTT. This encodes CASSISVGGNTIYF. The whole variable domain, filled in from reference TRBV19 and TRBJ1-3, reads DGGITQSPKYLFRKEGQNVTLSCEQNLNHDAMYWYRQDPGQGLRLIYYSQIVNDFQKGDIAEGYSVSREKKESFPLTVTSAQKNPTAFYLCASSISVGGNTIYFGEGSWLTVV.

This sequence joins TRBV5-4 and TRBJ2-1; no firm D call. CDR3 length: 13 amino acids. The V and J ends lost 0 bases and 8 bases respectively, with 9 bases between them. Germline V gives CDR1 SGHNT, CDR2 YYREEE (reference sequence). The CDR3, as DNA: TGTGCCAGCAGCTTGGGATCTCGCGATGAGCAGTTCTTC. Amino acids: CASSLGSRDEQFF.

CDR3 protein: CATSRGGTGVGLDGYTF. The CDR3 DNA reads as TGTGCCACCAGCAGGGGGGGGACAGGAGTTGGTCTTGATGGCTACACCTTC. The chain is built from TRBV15 and TRBJ1-2; TRBD1 matches 8 bases. Germline values: CDR1 LNHNV, CDR2 YYDKDF (reference sequence). Trimming cost V 3 bases and J 6 bases; bases outside gene matches: 15. The CDR3 covers 17 residues.

CDR3 coding DNA: TGCGCCAGCAGCTTGGACGGTAGCGCGGCTTACGAGCAGTACTTC. This gives the protein CASSLDGSAAYEQYF. The chain uses TRBV5-1 and TRBJ2-7, with a possible D match to TRBD2 (5 bases). Germline V gene data show CDR1 as SGHRS and CDR2 as YFSETQ. V was trimmed by 0 bases and J by 4 bases, leaving 14 bases between them. The CDR3 consists of 15 residues. The variable domain in full, with the rest retrieved from reference TRBV5-1 and TRBJ2-7, is KAGVTQTPRYLIKTRGQQVTLSCSPISGHRSVSWYQQTPGQGLQFLFEYFSETQRNKGNFPGRFSGRQFSNSRSEMNVSTLELGDSALYLCASSLDGSAAYEQYFGPGTRLTVT.

This clone ranks as medium-sized (0.01 to 0.1%). V gene TRBV4-1 combines with J gene TRBJ2-1, with D perhaps TRBD2 (5 bases). V shed 1 base and J shed 7 bases, with 5 bases lying between them. Germline CDR1 and CDR2: MGHRA and YSYEKL. The CDR3 extends over 12 amino acids. The CDR3 region has the DNA TGCGCCAGCAGCCAAGGAGGGAATGAGCAGTTCTTC. Translated, it gives CASSQGGNEQFF.

This clone was counted only a few times. The chain employs TRBV5-1 and TRBJ2-5; 7 positions agree with TRBD2. Per germline, CDR1 SGHRS and CDR2 YFSETQ. The V gene end was trimmed by 4 bases and the J gene end by 5 bases; junction bases not matched to a gene: 5. CDR3 size: 13 residues. The CDR3: CASSPTSTETQYF. The CDR3 DNA is TGCGCCAGCAGCCCGACTAGCACCGAGACCCAGTACTTC.

This clone was detected only once. The chain couples TRBV6-4 to TRBJ1-1; D gene uncertain. CDR1 and CDR2 (germline): MRHNA, SNTAGT. Trimming took 4 bases from V and 3 from J, leaving 15 bases between them. CDR3 length: 15 amino acids. This CDR3 is CASSGEWGADTEAFF. CDR3 nucleotides: TGTGCCAGCAGTGGCGAATGGGGAGCGGACACTGAAGCTTTCTTT.

Here the CDR3 reads CASSPYRGTNEKLFF. The CDR3 DNA reads as TGTGCCAGTAGTCCATACAGGGGAACTAATGAAAAACTGTTTTTT. This chain connects TRBV19 to TRBJ1-4, with 7 nucleotides matching TRBD1. Germline V gene data show CDR1 as LNHDA and CDR2 as SQIVND (reference sequence). The V segment lost 5 bases and the J segment 1 base; nucleotides outside the gene matches: 4. This CDR3 has 15 residues.

The genes are TRBV7-2 and TRBJ2-7; tentative D call: TRBD1 (5 bases). The V end was cut by 5 bases, the J end by 3 bases, with 20 bases between. The CDR3 spans 16 residues. Germline V CDR1 and CDR2: SGHTA, FQGNSA. CDR3 in amino acids: CASSPYDRPVDYEQYF. Here the CDR3 DNA reads TGTGCCAGCAGCCCTTACGACAGACCTGTGGACTACGAGCAGTACTTC.

V gene TRBV2 combines with J gene TRBJ1-4; 7 bases agree with TRBD1. The V segment lost 5 bases and the J segment 8 bases; nucleotides outside the gene matches: 8. The CDR3 consists of 14 residues. The germline gives CDR1 SNHLY, CDR2 FYNNEI. The CDR3 is CASSPGTAGEKLFF. CDR3 DNA: TGTGCCAGCAGTCCCGGGACAGCAGGCGAAAAACTGTTTTTT.